This T cell receptor (beta chain) is from a study of blood T cell repertoires in COVID-19. Germline lookup yields CDR1 LGHDT and CDR2 YNNKEL (reference sequence). CDR3 length equals 16 residues. With V trimmed by 1 base and J by 8 bases, 8 bases remained unmatched. Using immunoSEQ multiplex PCR, the repertoire was profiled, and TCRdb retains in-frame clones only, with some absent. Of some 180,000 clones detected, around 90% appear once; the ten largest clones hold about 0.66%. This receptor was taken from a man aged 45 to 65 with acute or convalescent COVID-19. The V call is TRBV3-1 (or the pseudogene TRBV3-2), the J call TRBJ1-5; 10 bases line up with TRBD1. Sample: peripheral blood. CDR3 loop: CASSQGGTGVPEPQHF. CDR3 nucleotide sequence: TGTGCCAGCAGCCAAGGGGGGACAGGGGTGCCCGAGCCCCAGCATTTT.